The rows below give T cell receptor beta chains drawn from one sample of a study of cytomegalovirus exposure and HLA in healthy donors. The table came from immunoSEQ multiplex PCR; TCRdb's copy has only in-frame clones and leaves some out. The sample has about 78,000 clones, 65% to 85% seen once; the top ten hold 2% to 3%. Sequenced sample: PBMCs. The source of these receptors is a woman aged 45-60 years in good health and CMV-seronegative. CDR3s include the opening cysteine and the closing phenylalanine or tryptophan. D genes are given only for firm matches. Clone size is shown for a subset of rows, as once, few, many or a class of expanded clone.

abundance	v_gene	d_gene	j_gene	CDR3nt	CDR3aa
.	TRBV27	.	TRBJ2-1	TGTGCCAGCAGTACGGGCTCCTACAATGAGCAGTTCTTC	CASSTGSYNEQFF
.	TRBV7-9	.	TRBJ2-5	TGTGCCAGCAGCTTAAGGGGGTCTCAAGAGACCCAGTACTTC	CASSLRGSQETQYF
.	TRBV28	.	TRBJ1-3	TGTGCCAGCAGTCCCGAGAGGGTCTCTGGAAACACCATATATTTT	CASSPERVSGNTIYF
.	TRBV7-2	.	TRBJ1-6	TGTGCCAGCAGCTTAGTGAGTGGAGCCGGGGGGCCCCTCCACTTT	CASSLVSGAGGPLHF
few	TRBV9	TRBD2	TRBJ2-1	TGTGCCAGCAGCACTAGCGGAGAGGCATACAATGAGCAGTTCTTC	CASSTSGEAYNEQFF
.	TRBV5-1	TRBD1	TRBJ1-1	TGCGCCAGCAGCTTGGGGGACAGGGTTGGAAGGACTGAAGCTTTCTTT	CASSLGDRVGRTEAFF
.	TRBV7-2	.	TRBJ2-5	TGTGCCAGCAGCTTCGACTCACGGGGTCGGAAGGAGACCCAGTACTTC	CASSFDSRGRKETQYF
.	TRBV5-1	TRBD1	TRBJ2-7	TGCGCCAGCAGCTCACAGGGGGTGCAGTACTTC	CASSSQGVQYF
.	TRBV7-6	.	TRBJ1-2	TGTGCCAGCAGCTTAGAACCAGGGAACTATGGCTACACCTTC	CASSLEPGNYGYTF
.	TRBV2	TRBD1	TRBJ1-1	TGTGCCACCATGGGGGGCGGACAGGCGACTGAAGCTTTCTTT	CATMGGGQATEAFF
.	TRBV7-9	.	TRBJ1-1	TGTGCCACGGTTCTGAACACTGAAGCTTTCTTT	CATVLNTEAFF
.	TRBV19	.	TRBJ2-1	TGTGCCAGTACCCCGGGACTTCACTCCTACAATGAGCAGTTCTTC	CASTPGLHSYNEQFF
.	TRBV25-1	.	TRBJ2-5	TGTGCCAGCAATTCCCCAGGGTCGGAGACCCAGTACTTC	CASNSPGSETQYF
few	TRBV25-1	.	TRBJ2-2	TGTGCCAGCAGTGACAGGGCCGGGGAGCTGTTTTTT	CASSDRAGELFF
few	TRBV27	.	TRBJ2-3	TGTGCCAGCAGGCAAGGGACATCGGACCTGGATACGCAGTATTTT	CASRQGTSDLDTQYF
.	TRBV18	.	TRBJ2-2	TGTGCCAGCTCACCACCAAACGGTCTAAACACCGGGGAGCTGTTTTTT	CASSPPNGLNTGELFF
once	TRBV28	.	TRBJ2-7	TGTGCCAGCAGTCCCCGGGACGAGCAGTACTTC	CASSPRDEQYF
.	TRBV28	TRBD1	TRBJ1-4	TGTGCCAGCAGCAAAGCCGGGACAGGCATTGAAAAACTGTTTTTT	CASSKAGTGIEKLFF
.	TRBV4-1	.	TRBJ2-5	TGCGCCAGCAGCCAAGTGCCGGTGTACCAAGAGACCCAGTACTTC	CASSQVPVYQETQYF
once	TRBV5-4	.	TRBJ1-1	TGTGCCAGCAGCTTGGGGCTTCAGGAGAACACTGAAGCTTTCTTT	CASSLGLQENTEAFF
.	TRBV7-2	.	TRBJ1-3	TGTGCCAGCAGCTTAACTATAGCCCGCTCTGGAAACACCATATATTTT	CASSLTIARSGNTIYF
.	TRBV7-9	.	TRBJ1-1	TGTGCCAGCAGTTCGGGGGGGAACACTGAAGCTTTCTTT	CASSSGGNTEAFF
few	TRBV6-5	TRBD1	TRBJ2-1	TGTGCCAGCAGTCCGGGACAGGCCACTTACAATGAGCAGTTCTTC	CASSPGQATYNEQFF
.	TRBV4-1	.	TRBJ1-1	TGCGCCAGCAGCCGCGAGGGCGTCGGAGGTCTGGCTGAAGCTTTCTTT	CASSREGVGGLAEAFF
.	TRBV7-8	.	TRBJ1-2	TGTGCCAGCAGCTTAGAAGGTGGGGAACAGGGACTATGGCTAGACACCTTC	CASSLEGGEQGLWLDTF
once	TRBV5-1	TRBD1	TRBJ2-3	TGCGCCAGCAGGGAGGGACAGGGAATAACAGATACGCAGTATTTT	CASREGQGITDTQYF
.	TRBV10-2	.	TRBJ2-3	TGCGCCAGCAGTGAGTCCGGCGGAACAGATACGCAGTATTTT	CASSESGGTDTQYF
.	TRBV2	.	TRBJ2-3	TGTGCCAGCAGCCGGGGTAGCACAGATACGCAGTATTTT	CASSRGSTDTQYF
.	TRBV29-1	.	TRBJ1-2	TGCAGCGTTGTCCGGGGTTGGGGCTACACCTTC	CSVVRGWGYTF
.	TRBV19	.	TRBJ1-1	TGTGCCAGTAGTCAAGGGAGGGGCGGATGGAACACTGAAGCTTTCTTT	CASSQGRGGWNTEAFF
.	TRBV5-1	TRBD2	TRBJ2-1	TGCGCCAGCAGCATCACTAGCGGGAGCTACAATGAGCAGTTCTTC	CASSITSGSYNEQFF